This TCR beta chain was found in a study of patients and donors after allogeneic stem cell transplantation. V lost 6 bases and J lost 5; bases outside the gene matches: 7. The CDR3 extends over 14 amino acids. Germline CDR1 DFQATT, CDR2 SNEGSKA (reference sequence). Using its own MiXCR run on the RT-PCR reads, TCRdb lists one record per CDR3 protein. This sample has more than 850,000 distinct CDR3 sequences, with about 20% found just once. The rearrangement uses TRBV20-1 and TRBJ2-1, with 10 bases aligning to TRBD1. The sequence was collected from a human donor who was either an allogeneic HSCT recipient or a stem cell or donor lymphocyte infusion donor (not recorded which). It is not recorded whose cells these are; they may come from a transplant donor. What was sequenced was blood, either unsorted or a sorted T cell fraction (not recorded which). This CDR3 reads CSASGTGANNEQFF. The CDR3 DNA follows: TGCAGTGCCTCCGGGACAGGGGCCAACAATGAGCAGTTCTTC.